The TCR beta chain described here comes from a study of early T cells in non-severe SARS-CoV-2 infection. Study background: The authors sequenced bulk RNA from unsorted whole blood, leaving chains unpaired.

This clonotype was picked up many times. Its antigen is still unknown. The V gene end was trimmed by 0 bases and the J gene end by 3 bases; junction bases not matched to a gene: 5. Germline CDR1 and CDR2: DFQATT and SNEGSKA (reference sequence). There are 15 residues in the CDR3. Each cDNA molecule carried a unique molecular identifier. Via MiXCR, TCRdb re-called the 5' RACE reads, giving one row per CDR3 protein. Of approximately 35,000 distinct CDR3 sequences listed, around 6% are singletons. Study-level findings and limits: VDJdb matches were skewed toward anti-spike CD8 T cell responses.

Source material: whole blood. This sequence joins TRBV20-1 and TRBJ2-1; TRBD2 agrees at 7 bases. This clonotype originated in an adult who was a healthcare worker with PCR-confirmed SARS-CoV-2 infection or an uninfected control (not recorded which). In DNA form, the CDR3 reads TGCAGTGCTAGAGAGGGAGGGGAGGACTACAATGAGCAGTTCTTC. This translates into CSAREGGEDYNEQFF.